A selection of T cell receptor beta chains follows, all from one sample in a study of blood T cells in healthy people across ages. Each CDR3 protein is one row after TCRdb ran MiXCR on the 5' RACE reads. This table holds about 1.6 million distinct CDR3 sequences, around 36% found once. Material for sequencing was blood. Receptors were obtained from a woman in her twenties or thirties in good health. CDR3s include the opening cysteine and the closing phenylalanine or tryptophan. Each record gives: CDR3 protein, CDR3 DNA, V gene, J gene, D gene, clone size. A D gene is named only where the DNA matches it firmly. Clone size, where shown, is once, few, many, or a class for clones that have expanded.

cdr3_aa: CASSEGDREEAFF
cdr3_nt: TGTGCCAGCAGTGAAGGGGACAGGGAAGAAGCTTTCTTT
v_call: TRBV2
j_call: TRBJ1-1
d_call: TRBD1
clone_size: .

cdr3_aa: CSASRAEGYTF
cdr3_nt: TGCAGTGCTAGTCGGGCCGAAGGCTACACCTTC
v_call: TRBV20-1
j_call: TRBJ1-2
d_call: .
clone_size: few

cdr3_aa: CSARDLNGPLTGANVLTF
cdr3_nt: TGCAGTGCTAGAGATCTGAACGGACCCCTAACCGGGGCCAACGTCCTGACTTTC
v_call: TRBV20-1
j_call: TRBJ2-6
d_call: .
clone_size: .

cdr3_aa: CASGVLHEQYF
cdr3_nt: TGTGCCAGCGGGGTCCTGCACGAGCAGTACTTC
v_call: TRBV13
j_call: TRBJ2-7
d_call: .
clone_size: few

cdr3_aa: CSVVTGGRMSEQYF
cdr3_nt: TGCAGCGTTGTCACGGGAGGGCGTATGAGCGAGCAGTACTTC
v_call: TRBV29-1
j_call: TRBJ2-7
d_call: TRBD2
clone_size: .

cdr3_aa: CSAPLADSYNEQFF
cdr3_nt: TGCAGTGCTCCTCTAGCGGACTCCTACAATGAGCAGTTCTTC
v_call: TRBV20-1
j_call: TRBJ2-1
d_call: TRBD2
clone_size: .

cdr3_aa: CASSFDRVLSVEAFF
cdr3_nt: TGTGCCAGCAGTTTCGACAGGGTCCTTTCGGTTGAAGCTTTCTTT
v_call: TRBV6-6
j_call: TRBJ1-1
d_call: TRBD1
clone_size: .

cdr3_aa: CSASPEDRVDYGYTF
cdr3_nt: TGCAGTGCTAGCCCGGAGGACAGGGTGGACTATGGCTACACCTTC
v_call: TRBV20-1
j_call: TRBJ1-2
d_call: TRBD1
clone_size: .

cdr3_aa: CASSRGGGGSRETQYF
cdr3_nt: TGTGCCAGCAGCCGGGGTGGAGGGGGTTCGCGAGAGACCCAGTACTTC
v_call: TRBV5-8
j_call: TRBJ2-5
d_call: .
clone_size: .

cdr3_aa: CASRDSSTEAFF
cdr3_nt: TGCGCCAGCAGGGACAGCTCGACTGAAGCTTTCTTT
v_call: TRBV10-2
j_call: TRBJ1-1
d_call: .
clone_size: .

cdr3_aa: CASSSVYSGTGERFF
cdr3_nt: TGTGCCAGCAGCTCCGTTTATTCGGGGACCGGGGAGCGGTTTTTT
v_call: TRBV7-9
j_call: TRBJ2-2
d_call: .
clone_size: .

cdr3_aa: CASSEGVAGGPPETQYF
cdr3_nt: TGTGCCAGCAGTGAAGGGGTAGCGGGAGGTCCTCCGGAGACCCAGTACTTC
v_call: TRBV6-1
j_call: TRBJ2-5
d_call: TRBD2
clone_size: .

cdr3_aa: CASSYGIQGETEQYF
cdr3_nt: TGCGCCAGCAGCTATGGGATACAAGGTGAGACCGAGCAGTACTTC
v_call: TRBV5-1
j_call: TRBJ2-7
d_call: .
clone_size: few

cdr3_aa: CATRGSVDEQYF
cdr3_nt: TGTGCCACCCGGGGATCGGTGGACGAGCAGTACTTC
v_call: TRBV6-6
j_call: TRBJ2-7
d_call: .
clone_size: many

cdr3_aa: CASSPPLVGSSTDTQYF
cdr3_nt: TGTGCCAGCAGCCCCCCCCTAGTAGGATCTAGCACAGATACGCAGTATTTT
v_call: TRBV7-9
j_call: TRBJ2-3
d_call: .
clone_size: .

cdr3_aa: CAIRTDPNTEAFF
cdr3_nt: TGTGCCATCCGAACAGATCCGAACACTGAAGCTTTCTTT
v_call: TRBV10-3
j_call: TRBJ1-1
d_call: .
clone_size: few

cdr3_aa: CASSVALTSSPNEQYF
cdr3_nt: TGTGCCAGCAGCGTAGCCCTGACTAGCTCCCCTAACGAGCAGTACTTC
v_call: TRBV9
j_call: TRBJ2-7
d_call: TRBD2
clone_size: .

cdr3_aa: CASSLGTATQLLREKLFF
cdr3_nt: TGTGCCAGCAGCTTAGGTACAGCCACCCAACTCCTTCGGGAAAAACTGTTTTTT
v_call: TRBV7-9
j_call: TRBJ1-4
d_call: .
clone_size: .

cdr3_aa: CASSGSGGEDTQYF
cdr3_nt: TGCGCCAGCAGCGGCAGCGGGGGAGAGGATACGCAGTATTTT
v_call: TRBV5-1
j_call: TRBJ2-3
d_call: TRBD2
clone_size: .

cdr3_aa: CASSTRDEQETQYF
cdr3_nt: TGTGCCAGCAGCACCCGGGACGAGCAAGAGACCCAGTACTTC
v_call: TRBV7-9
j_call: TRBJ2-5
d_call: .
clone_size: few

cdr3_aa: CSASGFGYTF
cdr3_nt: TGCAGCGCTTCGGGGTTTGGCTACACCTTC
v_call: TRBV20-1
j_call: TRBJ1-2
d_call: .
clone_size: .

cdr3_aa: CASSESVEDNEQFF
cdr3_nt: TGTGCCAGCAGTGAGTCCGTGGAGGACAATGAGCAGTTCTTC
v_call: TRBV10-1
j_call: TRBJ2-1
d_call: .
clone_size: once

cdr3_aa: CAGSLGFLAGGQETQYF
cdr3_nt: TGTGCCGGCAGCTTGGGGTTTCTAGCGGGGGGGCAAGAGACCCAGTACTTC
v_call: TRBV7-3
j_call: TRBJ2-5
d_call: TRBD2
clone_size: .

cdr3_aa: CASRRTVTTNEKLFF
cdr3_nt: TGCGCCAGCAGACGGACGGTCACAACTAATGAAAAACTGTTTTTT
v_call: TRBV5-1
j_call: TRBJ1-4
d_call: .
clone_size: few

cdr3_aa: CASSDRQGGYTF
cdr3_nt: TGCGCCAGCAGTGATCGGCAAGGTGGCTACACCTTC
v_call: TRBV10-1
j_call: TRBJ1-2
d_call: .
clone_size: .

cdr3_aa: CASSPVESSGNTIYF
cdr3_nt: TGCGCCAGCAGCCCGGTAGAAAGCTCTGGAAACACCATATATTTT
v_call: TRBV4-1
j_call: TRBJ1-3
d_call: .
clone_size: few

cdr3_aa: CSARDVEQGISNEQYF
cdr3_nt: TGCAGTGCTAGAGACGTGGAGCAAGGGATTTCGAACGAGCAGTACTTC
v_call: TRBV20-1
j_call: TRBJ2-7
d_call: .
clone_size: .

cdr3_aa: CASTLSAYGYTF
cdr3_nt: TGTGCCAGCACCCTCTCGGCCTATGGCTACACCTTC
v_call: TRBV12-3/TRBV12-4
j_call: TRBJ1-2
d_call: .
clone_size: few

cdr3_aa: CASSQVDLGLAGGNEQFF
cdr3_nt: TGCGCCAGCAGCCAAGTCGACCTTGGACTAGCGGGGGGCAATGAGCAGTTCTTC
v_call: TRBV4-1
j_call: TRBJ2-1
d_call: TRBD2
clone_size: .

cdr3_aa: CSVGTLAAARETQYF
cdr3_nt: TGCAGCGTTGGGACACTAGCGGCGGCGAGAGAGACCCAGTACTTC
v_call: TRBV29-1
j_call: TRBJ2-5
d_call: TRBD2
clone_size: .

cdr3_aa: CASSYRTSSGRNEQFF
cdr3_nt: TGTGCCAGCAGCTACCGGACCTCCTCAGGGCGGAATGAGCAGTTCTTC
v_call: TRBV7-2
j_call: TRBJ2-1
d_call: .
clone_size: many

cdr3_aa: CASSPGTSGLGGQETQYF
cdr3_nt: TGCGCCAGCAGCCCCGGGACTAGCGGATTGGGGGGACAAGAGACCCAGTACTTC
v_call: TRBV5-1
j_call: TRBJ2-5
d_call: TRBD2
clone_size: .

cdr3_aa: CAISLSGYEQYF
cdr3_nt: TGTGCCATCAGTCTGTCCGGCTACGAGCAGTACTTC
v_call: TRBV10-3
j_call: TRBJ2-7
d_call: .
clone_size: few

cdr3_aa: CASSPARSNIGELFF
cdr3_nt: TGCGCCAGCAGTCCGGCGCGGTCGAACATCGGGGAGCTGTTTTTT
v_call: TRBV4-1
j_call: TRBJ2-2
d_call: .
clone_size: once

cdr3_aa: CASSAWTGGTDTQYF
cdr3_nt: TGCGCCAGCAGCGCATGGACGGGGGGCACAGATACGCAGTATTTT
v_call: TRBV5-1
j_call: TRBJ2-3
d_call: .
clone_size: few

cdr3_aa: CASSLGVTGGYEQYF
cdr3_nt: TGCGCCAGCAGCTTGGGGGTGACAGGGGGCTACGAGCAGTACTTC
v_call: TRBV5-1
j_call: TRBJ2-7
d_call: TRBD1
clone_size: few

cdr3_aa: CASSADRNTGELFF
cdr3_nt: TGTGCCAGCAGTGCAGACAGGAACACCGGGGAGCTGTTTTTT
v_call: TRBV2
j_call: TRBJ2-2
d_call: .
clone_size: .

cdr3_aa: CASSVVGGSYEQYF
cdr3_nt: TGTGCCAGCAGTGTAGTCGGGGGATCCTACGAGCAGTACTTC
v_call: TRBV12-3/TRBV12-4
j_call: TRBJ2-7
d_call: .
clone_size: .

cdr3_aa: CASSLTTGQIPYNEQFF
cdr3_nt: TGCGCCAGCAGCTTAACTACCGGACAGATTCCCTACAATGAGCAGTTCTTC
v_call: TRBV5-1
j_call: TRBJ2-1
d_call: .
clone_size: few

cdr3_aa: CSVEPGGLNEQYF
cdr3_nt: TGCAGCGTTGAACCCGGGGGCCTCAACGAGCAGTACTTC
v_call: TRBV29-1
j_call: TRBJ2-7
d_call: .
clone_size: many

cdr3_aa: CASAGPGAEAFF
cdr3_nt: TGTGCCAGCGCAGGGCCCGGGGCTGAAGCTTTCTTT
v_call: TRBV3-1
j_call: TRBJ1-1
d_call: .
clone_size: .